The clone carrying this TCR beta chain showed up many times. The antigen remains unidentified. This sample holds PBMCs from about 10 ml fresh peripheral blood. The source of the sample is a study of T cells in Graves' hyperthyroidism and ophthalmopathy. Findings of the study overall: Blood also showed most of the thyroid clonotypes that were expanded above 0.001.

The germline V gene has CDR1 MNHEY and CDR2 SMNVEV (reference sequence). The CDR3 spans 13 residues. V was pared by 2 bases and J by 3 bases, with 7 bases between. Amplification targeted TCR beta CDR3 regions from RNA transcripts. HTBI primers were the set used in a first-round RT-PCR of the TCR CDR3. TCRdb used MiXCR to reprocess the multiplex PCR reads, holding one entry per CDR3 protein. Among roughly 700,000 distinct CDR3 sequences listed, 13% to 15% were seen once. The origin of this receptor is a woman aged 18-35 years with Graves' hyperthyroidism. The J gene is TRBJ1-1, the V gene TRBV27; the D is unclear. The sequencing sample was made of blood. CDR3 amino acids: CASSLTRDTEAFF. CDR3 coding DNA: TGTGCCAGCAGTTTAACAAGGGACACTGAAGCTTTCTTT.